This entry features one T cell receptor beta chain sequence. This specimen comes from a study of blood T cell repertoires in COVID-19. Study-wide context: Spain, Italy and the United States supplied samples that represented acute and convalescent COVID-19.

TCRdb keeps only in-frame clones here, not all; method: immunoSEQ multiplex PCR. The repertoire includes approximately 180,000 clones, over 75% of them detected once, and 0.53% sits in the top ten. The TCR sequence derives from a man over 45 with acute or convalescent COVID-19. The specimen was peripheral blood.

CDR3 sequence: CASSLEGQANTGELFF. Here the CDR3 DNA reads TGCGCCAGCAGCTTGGAGGGACAGGCTAACACCGGGGAGCTGTTTTTT. The V and J genes are TRBV5-1 and TRBJ2-2; 8 nucleotides align to TRBD1. The CDR3 totals 16 residues. The trim removed 0 bases at V and 2 bases at J, leaving 3 bases unmatched. Germline V gives CDR1 SGHRS, CDR2 YFSETQ.